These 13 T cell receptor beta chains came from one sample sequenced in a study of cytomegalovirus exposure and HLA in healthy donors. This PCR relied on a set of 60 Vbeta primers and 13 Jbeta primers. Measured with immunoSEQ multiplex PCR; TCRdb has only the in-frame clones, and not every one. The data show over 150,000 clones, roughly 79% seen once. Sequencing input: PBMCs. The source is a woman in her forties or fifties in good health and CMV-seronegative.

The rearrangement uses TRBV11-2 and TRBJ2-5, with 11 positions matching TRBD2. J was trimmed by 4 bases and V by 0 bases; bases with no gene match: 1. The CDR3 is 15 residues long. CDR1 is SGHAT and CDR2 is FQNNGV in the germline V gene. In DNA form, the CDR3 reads TGTGCCAGCAGCTTAGATGGACTAGCGGGAGAGACCCAGTACTTC. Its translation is CASSLDGLAGETQYF.

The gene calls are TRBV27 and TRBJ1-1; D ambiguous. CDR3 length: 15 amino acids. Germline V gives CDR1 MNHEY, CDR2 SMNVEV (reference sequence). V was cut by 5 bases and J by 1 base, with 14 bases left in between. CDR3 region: CASSPRARGNTEAFF. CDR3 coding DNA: TGTGCCAGCAGTCCCCGAGCACGTGGGAACACTGAAGCTTTCTTT.

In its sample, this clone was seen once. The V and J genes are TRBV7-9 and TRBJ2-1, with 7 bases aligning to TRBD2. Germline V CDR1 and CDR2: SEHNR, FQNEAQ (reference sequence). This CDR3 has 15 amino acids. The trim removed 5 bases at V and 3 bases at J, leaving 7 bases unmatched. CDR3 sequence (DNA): TGTGCCAGCAGCCCAACTGGCGGGAGCTACAATGAGCAGTTCTTC. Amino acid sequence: CASSPTGGSYNEQFF.

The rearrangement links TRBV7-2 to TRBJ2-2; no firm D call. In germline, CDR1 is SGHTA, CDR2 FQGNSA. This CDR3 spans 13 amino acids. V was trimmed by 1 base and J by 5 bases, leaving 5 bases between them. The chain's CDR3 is CASSLVPTGELFF. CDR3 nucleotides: TGTGCCAGCAGCTTAGTTCCAACCGGGGAGCTGTTTTTT.

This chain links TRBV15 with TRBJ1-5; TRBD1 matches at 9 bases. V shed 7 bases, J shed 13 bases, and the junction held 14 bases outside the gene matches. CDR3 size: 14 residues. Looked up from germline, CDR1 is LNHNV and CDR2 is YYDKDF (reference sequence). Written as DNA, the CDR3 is TGTGCCACCACTCCGGACAGGGGCCCAGTTCGACAGCATTTT. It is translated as CATTPDRGPVRQHF.

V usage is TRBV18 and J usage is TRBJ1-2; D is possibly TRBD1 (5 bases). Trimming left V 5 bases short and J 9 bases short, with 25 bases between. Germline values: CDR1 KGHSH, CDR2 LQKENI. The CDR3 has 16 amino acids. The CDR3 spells CASSSIFLQGRRSYTF. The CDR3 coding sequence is TGTGCCAGCTCATCAATATTTCTCCAGGGAAGAAGAAGCTACACCTTC.

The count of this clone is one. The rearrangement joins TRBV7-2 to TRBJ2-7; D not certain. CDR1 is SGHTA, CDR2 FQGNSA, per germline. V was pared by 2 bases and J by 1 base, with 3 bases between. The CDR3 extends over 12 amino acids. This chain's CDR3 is CASSLISYEQYF. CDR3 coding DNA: TGTGCCAGCAGCTTAATATCCTACGAGCAGTACTTC.

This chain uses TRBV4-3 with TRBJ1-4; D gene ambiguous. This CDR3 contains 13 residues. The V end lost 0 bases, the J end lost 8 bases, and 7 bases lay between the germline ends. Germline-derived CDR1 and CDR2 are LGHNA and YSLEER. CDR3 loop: CASSQDLAEKLFF. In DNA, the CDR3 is TGCGCCAGCAGCCAAGATCTAGCCGAAAAACTGTTTTTT.

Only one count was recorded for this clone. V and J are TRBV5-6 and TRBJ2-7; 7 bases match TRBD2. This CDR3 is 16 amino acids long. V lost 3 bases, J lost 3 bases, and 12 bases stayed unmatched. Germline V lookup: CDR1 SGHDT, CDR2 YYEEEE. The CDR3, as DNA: TGTGCCAGCAGCTCCTCTGCAGCGGGGACGGGCTACGAGCAGTACTTC. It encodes CASSSSAAGTGYEQYF. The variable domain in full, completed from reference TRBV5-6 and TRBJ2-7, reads DAGVTQSPTHLIKTRGQQVTLRCSPKSGHDTVSWYQQALGQGPQFIFQYYEEEERQRGNFPDRFSGHQFPNYSSELNVNALLLGDSALYLCASSSSAAGTGYEQYFGPGTRLTVT.

The CDR3 reads CASSPTPGEGWTGELFF. The CDR3 region has the DNA TGTGCCAGCAGCCCCACGCCGGGGGAGGGTTGGACCGGGGAGCTGTTTTTT. The chain has TRBV7-9 and TRBJ2-2; 7 nucleotides line up with TRBD2. Germline V CDR1 and CDR2: SEHNR, FQNEAQ (reference sequence). The junction had 14 bases not matched to a gene; V was cut back by 5 bases and J by 5 bases. The CDR3 totals 17 residues.

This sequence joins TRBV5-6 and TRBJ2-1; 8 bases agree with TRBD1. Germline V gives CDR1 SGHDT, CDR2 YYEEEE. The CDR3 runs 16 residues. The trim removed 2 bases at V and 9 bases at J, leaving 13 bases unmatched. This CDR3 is CASSFSGRGHEPEQFF. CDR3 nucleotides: TGTGCCAGCAGCTTCTCGGGCAGGGGGCATGAGCCTGAGCAGTTCTTC.

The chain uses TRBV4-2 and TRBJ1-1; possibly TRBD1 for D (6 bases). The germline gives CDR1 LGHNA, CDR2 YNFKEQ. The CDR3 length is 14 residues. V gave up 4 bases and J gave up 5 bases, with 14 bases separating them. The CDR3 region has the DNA TGTGCCAGCAGCCGAACAGGGTGGGGGACTGAAGCTTTCTTT. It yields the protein CASSRTGWGTEAFF.

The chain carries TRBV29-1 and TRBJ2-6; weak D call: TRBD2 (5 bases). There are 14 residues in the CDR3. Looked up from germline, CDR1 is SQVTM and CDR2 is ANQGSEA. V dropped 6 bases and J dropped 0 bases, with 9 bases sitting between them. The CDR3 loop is CSVYTSSGANVLTF. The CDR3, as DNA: TGCAGCGTCTATACTAGCTCTGGGGCCAACGTCCTGACTTTC.